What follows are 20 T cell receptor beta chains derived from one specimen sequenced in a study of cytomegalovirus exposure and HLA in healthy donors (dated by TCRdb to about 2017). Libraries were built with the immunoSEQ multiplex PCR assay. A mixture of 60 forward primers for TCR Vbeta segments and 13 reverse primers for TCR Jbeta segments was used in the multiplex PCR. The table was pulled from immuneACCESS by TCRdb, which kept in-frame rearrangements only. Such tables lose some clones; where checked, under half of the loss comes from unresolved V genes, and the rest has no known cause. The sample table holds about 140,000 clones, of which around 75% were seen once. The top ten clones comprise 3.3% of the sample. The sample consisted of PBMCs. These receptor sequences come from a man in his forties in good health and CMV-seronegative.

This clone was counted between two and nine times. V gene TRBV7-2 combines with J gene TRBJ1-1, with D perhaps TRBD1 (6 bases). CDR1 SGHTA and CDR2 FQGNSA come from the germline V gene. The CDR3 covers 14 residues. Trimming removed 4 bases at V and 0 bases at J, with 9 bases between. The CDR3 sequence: CASSWGHLNTEAFF. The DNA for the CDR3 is TGTGCCAGCAGCTGGGGACATTTGAACACTGAAGCTTTCTTT.

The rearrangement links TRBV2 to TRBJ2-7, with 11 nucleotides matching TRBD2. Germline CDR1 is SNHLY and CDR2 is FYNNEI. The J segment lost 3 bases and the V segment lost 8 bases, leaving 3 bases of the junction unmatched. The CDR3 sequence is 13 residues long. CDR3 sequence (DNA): TGTGCCAGCCTCCTAGCGGGGGGCTACGAGCAGTACTTC. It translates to CASLLAGGYEQYF.

The CDR3 bases are TGTGCCAGCAGCTTGGCCAGGCCAAGGGAGACCCAGTACTTC. Translating gives CASSLARPRETQYF. The J gene is TRBJ2-5, the V gene TRBV5-6; D gene unclear. Germline assignment: CDR1 SGHDT and CDR2 YYEEEE. The V and J ends lost 0 bases and 5 bases respectively, with 11 bases between them. The CDR3 has 14 amino acids. Together with reference TRBV5-6 and TRBJ2-5, the CDR3 gives the full variable domain: DAGVTQSPTHLIKTRGQQVTLRCSPKSGHDTVSWYQQALGQGPQFIFQYYEEEERQRGNFPDRFSGHQFPNYSSELNVNALLLGDSALYLCASSLARPRETQYFGPGTRLLVL.

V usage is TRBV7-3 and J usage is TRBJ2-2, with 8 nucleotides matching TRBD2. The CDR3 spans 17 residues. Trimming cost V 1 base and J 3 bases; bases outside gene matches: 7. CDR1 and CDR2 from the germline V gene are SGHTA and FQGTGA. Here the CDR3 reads CASSLSLSGGDTGELFF. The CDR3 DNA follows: TGTGCCAGCAGCTTAAGTTTGTCGGGGGGGGACACCGGGGAGCTGTTTTTT.

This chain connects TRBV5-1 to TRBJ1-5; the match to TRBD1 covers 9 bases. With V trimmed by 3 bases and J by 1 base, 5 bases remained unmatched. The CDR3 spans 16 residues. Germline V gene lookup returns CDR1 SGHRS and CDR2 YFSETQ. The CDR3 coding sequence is TGCGCCAGCAGCTCGTGGACAGGGGAGAGCAATCAGCCCCAGCATTTT. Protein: CASSSWTGESNQPQHF.

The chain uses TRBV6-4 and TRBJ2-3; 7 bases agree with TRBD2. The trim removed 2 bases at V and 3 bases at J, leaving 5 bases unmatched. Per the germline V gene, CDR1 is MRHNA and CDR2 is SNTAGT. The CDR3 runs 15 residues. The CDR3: CASSDGWGGTDTQYF. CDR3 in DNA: TGTGCCAGCAGTGACGGCTGGGGGGGAACAGATACGCAGTATTTT.

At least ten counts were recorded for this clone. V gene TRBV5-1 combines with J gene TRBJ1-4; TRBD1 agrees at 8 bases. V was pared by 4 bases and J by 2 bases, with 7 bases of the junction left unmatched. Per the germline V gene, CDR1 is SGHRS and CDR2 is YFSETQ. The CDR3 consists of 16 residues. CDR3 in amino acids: CASSRRTGGTNEKLFF. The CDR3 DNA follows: TGCGCCAGCAGCCGACGTACAGGGGGGACTAATGAAAAACTGTTTTTT.

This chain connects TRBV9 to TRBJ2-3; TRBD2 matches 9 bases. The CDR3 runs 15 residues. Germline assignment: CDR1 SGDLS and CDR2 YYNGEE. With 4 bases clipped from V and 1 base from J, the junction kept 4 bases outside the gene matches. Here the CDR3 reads CASSPRLAGTDTQYF. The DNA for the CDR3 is TGTGCCAGCAGCCCCCGACTAGCGGGCACAGATACGCAGTATTTT.

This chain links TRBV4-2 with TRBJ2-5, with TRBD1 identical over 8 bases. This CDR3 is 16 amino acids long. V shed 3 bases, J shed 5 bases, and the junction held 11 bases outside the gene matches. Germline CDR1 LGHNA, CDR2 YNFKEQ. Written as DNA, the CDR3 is TGTGCCAGCAGCCACCAAAGTGGACAGGGCTGGGAGACCCAGTACTTC. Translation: CASSHQSGQGWETQYF.

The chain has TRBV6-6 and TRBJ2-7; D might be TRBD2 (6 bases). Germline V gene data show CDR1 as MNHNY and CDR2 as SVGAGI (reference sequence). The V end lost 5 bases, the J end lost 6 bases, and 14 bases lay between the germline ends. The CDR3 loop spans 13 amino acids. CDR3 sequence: CASSRLGGGEQYF. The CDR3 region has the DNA TGTGCCAGCAGTCGACTAGGAGGTGGCGAGCAGTACTTC.

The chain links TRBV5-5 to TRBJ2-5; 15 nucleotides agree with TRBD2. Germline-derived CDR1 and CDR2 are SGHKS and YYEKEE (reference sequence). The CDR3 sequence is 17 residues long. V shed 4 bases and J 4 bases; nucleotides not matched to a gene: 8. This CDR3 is CASSPGLAGGGGETQYF. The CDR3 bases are TGTGCCAGCAGCCCAGGACTAGCGGGGGGGGGTGGAGAGACCCAGTACTTC.

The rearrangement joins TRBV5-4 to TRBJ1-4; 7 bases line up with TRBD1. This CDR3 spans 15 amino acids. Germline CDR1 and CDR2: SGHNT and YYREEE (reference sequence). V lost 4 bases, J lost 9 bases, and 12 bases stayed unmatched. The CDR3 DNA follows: TGTGCCAGCAGCAATATCAGGGGGGCGCGTAAAAAACTGTTTTTT. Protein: CASSNIRGARKKLFF.

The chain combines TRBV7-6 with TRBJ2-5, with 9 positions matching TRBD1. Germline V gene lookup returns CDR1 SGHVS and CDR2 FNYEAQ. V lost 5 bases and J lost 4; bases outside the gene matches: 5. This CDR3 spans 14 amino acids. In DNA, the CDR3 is TGTGCCAGCAGCATGACAGGGGGATCAGAGACCCAGTACTTC. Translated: CASSMTGGSETQYF. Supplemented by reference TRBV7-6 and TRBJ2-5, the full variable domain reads GAGVSQSPRYKVTKRGQDVALRCDPISGHVSLYWYRQALGQGPEFLTYFNYEAQQDKSGLPNDRFSAERPEGSISTLTIQRTEQRDSAMYRCASSMTGGSETQYFGPGTRLLVL.

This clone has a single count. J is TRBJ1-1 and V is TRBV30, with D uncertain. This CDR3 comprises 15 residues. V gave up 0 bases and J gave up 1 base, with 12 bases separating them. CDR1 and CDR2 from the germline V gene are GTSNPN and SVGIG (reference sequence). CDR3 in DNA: TGTGCCTGGAGTGTTGGTTCGTACGGGAACACTGAAGCTTTCTTT. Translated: CAWSVGSYGNTEAFF.

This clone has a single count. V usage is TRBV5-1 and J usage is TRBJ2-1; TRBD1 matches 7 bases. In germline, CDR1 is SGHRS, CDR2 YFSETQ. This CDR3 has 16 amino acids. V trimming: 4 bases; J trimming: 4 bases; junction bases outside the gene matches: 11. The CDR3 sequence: CASSATGIGGYNEQFF. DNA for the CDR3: TGCGCCAGCAGCGCGACAGGGATAGGTGGGTACAATGAGCAGTTCTTC.

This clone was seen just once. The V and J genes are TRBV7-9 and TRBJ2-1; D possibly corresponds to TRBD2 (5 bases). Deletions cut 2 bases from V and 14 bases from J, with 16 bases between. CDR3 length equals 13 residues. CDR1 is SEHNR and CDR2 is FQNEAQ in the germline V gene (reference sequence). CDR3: CASSLSIEPREFF. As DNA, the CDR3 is TGTGCCAGCAGCTTATCTATCGAGCCGAGGGAGTTCTTC.

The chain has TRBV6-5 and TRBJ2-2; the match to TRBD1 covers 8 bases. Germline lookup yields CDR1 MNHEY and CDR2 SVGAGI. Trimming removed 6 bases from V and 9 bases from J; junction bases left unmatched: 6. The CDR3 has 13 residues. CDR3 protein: CASRETGERELFF. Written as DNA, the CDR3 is TGTGCCAGCAGGGAGACAGGGGAGAGGGAGCTGTTTTTT.

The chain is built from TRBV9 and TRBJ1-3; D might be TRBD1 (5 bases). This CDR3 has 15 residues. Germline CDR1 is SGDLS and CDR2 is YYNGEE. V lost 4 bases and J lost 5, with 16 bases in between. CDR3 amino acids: CASSPDPSGRNTIYF. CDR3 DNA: TGTGCCAGCAGCCCAGACCCGTCAGGGCGAAACACCATATATTTT.

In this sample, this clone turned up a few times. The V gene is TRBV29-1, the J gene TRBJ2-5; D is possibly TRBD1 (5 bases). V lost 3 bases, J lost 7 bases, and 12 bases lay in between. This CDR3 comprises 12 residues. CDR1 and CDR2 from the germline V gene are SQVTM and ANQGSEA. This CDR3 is CSVEPVQGTQYF. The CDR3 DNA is TGCAGCGTTGAGCCTGTCCAGGGGACCCAGTACTTC.

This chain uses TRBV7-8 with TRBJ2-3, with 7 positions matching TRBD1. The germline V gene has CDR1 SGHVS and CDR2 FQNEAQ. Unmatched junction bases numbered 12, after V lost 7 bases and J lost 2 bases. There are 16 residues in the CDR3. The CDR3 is CASIRGGPGFTDTQYF. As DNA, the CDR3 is TGTGCCAGCATCCGAGGGGGCCCGGGGTTCACAGATACGCAGTATTTT.